A single T cell receptor beta chain is shown here with its context. What it binds is not known. The ends were cut back, 4 bases at V and 8 bases at J, with 9 bases in the middle. The CDR3 covers 12 residues. In germline, CDR1 is MNHNY, CDR2 SVGAGI (reference sequence). There were no recent acute infections or vaccinations among the donors, who were healthy HIV-negative adults. Investigators divided CD4+ cells into CD45RA+ naive and CD45RA-negative memory subsets. The record originates from a study of shared clonotypes between healthy human individuals. General study findings and limits: Rarefaction revealed incomplete sorted-subset sequencing despite large depth.

Evenly divided among several immunoSEQ plates was the genomic DNA of each subset. Assay used: immunoSEQ multiplex PCR; TCRdb lists only in-frame clones, some missing. Of some 2.1 million clones listed, approximately 95% are singletons. The chain joins TRBV6-6 to TRBJ1-3, with unresolved D. The sequence was collected from a man younger than 30 in good health. Sequencing was done on a sample of naive CD4+ T cells sorted from blood. Described subset: CD45RA+ positively selected. Written as DNA, the CDR3 is TGTGCCAGCAGTTTGTTAAGGGACACCATATATTTT. Translation: CASSLLRDTIYF.